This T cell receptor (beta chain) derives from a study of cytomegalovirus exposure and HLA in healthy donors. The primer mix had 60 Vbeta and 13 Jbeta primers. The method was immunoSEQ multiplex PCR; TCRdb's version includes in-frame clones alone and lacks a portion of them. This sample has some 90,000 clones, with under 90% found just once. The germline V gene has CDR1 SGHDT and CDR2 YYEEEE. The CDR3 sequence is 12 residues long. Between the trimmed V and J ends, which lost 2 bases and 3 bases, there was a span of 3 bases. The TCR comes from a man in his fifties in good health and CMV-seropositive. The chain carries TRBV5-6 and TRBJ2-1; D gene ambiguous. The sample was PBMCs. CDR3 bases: TGTGCCAGCAGCTTTAGCTACAATGAGCAGTTCTTC. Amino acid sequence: CASSFSYNEQFF.